These 25 T cell receptor beta chains came from one sample sequenced in a study of identical twins. TCRdb reanalysed the 5' RACE reads using MiXCR and keeps one entry per CDR3 protein. This table has 350,000 to 600,000 distinct CDR3 sequences, 13% to 15% appearing once. These same records also appear under a second study, on yellow fever vaccine responses in identical twins.

Material: CD4+ T cells sorted from blood. The receptor source for this set is a woman between 18 and 29 years old in good health.

J is TRBJ2-3 and V is TRBV12-5; 9 bases line up with TRBD2. Per the germline V gene, CDR1 is LGHNT and CDR2 is FRNRAP. The V segment lost 5 bases and the J segment 6 bases; nucleotides outside the gene matches: 6. This CDR3 region has 14 residues. The CDR3 reads CASGLGTSFDTQYF. The CDR3 bases are TGTGCTAGTGGTCTCGGGACTAGCTTCGATACGCAGTATTTT.

The chain couples TRBV28 to TRBJ1-1; TRBD1 might be the D (5 bases). This CDR3 comprises 17 residues. The V end lost 5 bases, the J end lost 4 bases, and 23 bases lay between the germline ends. Germline CDR1 and CDR2: MDHEN and SYDVKM. The CDR3 spells CASSRLGGGRRGTEAFF. In DNA form, the CDR3 reads TGTGCCAGCAGTCGTTTGGGGGGAGGGAGGAGAGGCACTGAAGCTTTCTTT.

The chain uses TRBV20-1 and TRBJ2-1; 7 bases line up with TRBD2. CDR3 length equals 14 residues. With 5 bases clipped from V and 3 bases from J, the junction kept 7 bases outside the gene matches. Germline-derived CDR1 and CDR2 are DFQATT and SNEGSKA (reference sequence). This CDR3 is CSADSGTRYNEQFF. DNA of the CDR3: TGCAGTGCTGACAGCGGGACCCGCTACAATGAGCAGTTCTTC.

The chain couples TRBV20-1 to TRBJ2-3; D is possibly TRBD1 or TRBD2 (6 bases each). V dropped 3 bases and J dropped 1 base, with 14 bases sitting between them. Germline assignment: CDR1 DFQATT and CDR2 SNEGSKA (reference sequence). The CDR3 length is 15 residues. The CDR3 nucleotides are TGCAGTGCTAGTAATATCGGGGGCCGCACAGATACGCAGTATTTT. Protein product: CSASNIGGRTDTQYF.

This clonotype was counted only a few times. The rearrangement uses TRBV28 and TRBJ2-5; 11 positions agree with TRBD1. CDR1 and CDR2 (germline): MDHEN, SYDVKM. The CDR3 has 19 residues. Trimming at V came to 6 bases and at J to 4 bases, leaving 19 bases not matched to a gene. CDR3 sequence (DNA): TGTGCCAGCAGCCTCACCCTCCATCGGACAGGGGGCCTTGTAGAGACCCAGTACTTC. It translates to CASSLTLHRTGGLVETQYF. Using reference TRBV28 and TRBJ2-5 for the parts outside the CDR3, the full variable domain is DVKVTQSSRYLVKRTGEKVFLECVQDMDHENMFWYRQDPGLGLRLIYFSYDVKMKEKGDIPEGYSVSREKKERFSLILESASTNQTSMYLCASSLTLHRTGGLVETQYFGPGTRLLVL.

This clonotype appeared a few times. This chain connects TRBV29-1 to TRBJ1-1, with D possibly being TRBD1 (5 bases). CDR3 length: 14 amino acids. The germline V and J ends were trimmed by 4 bases and 4 bases, with 16 bases remaining between them. Germline V CDR1 and CDR2: SQVTM, ANQGSEA. In DNA form, the CDR3 reads TGCAGCGTTGGCCTAACGTGGGGGTTCACTGAAGCTTTCTTT. Amino acids: CSVGLTWGFTEAFF.

As for this clonotype: At one of its ends the junction is not consistent with the germline gene, which may arise from a read error. This rearrangement joins TRBV3-1 to TRBJ2-6; D remains ambiguous. The CDR3 contains 15 residues. CDR1 and CDR2 (germline): LGHDT, YNNKEL (reference sequence). The CDR3 DNA reads as TGTGCCAGCTGCCAAGATCTCTCTGGGGCCAACGTCCTGACTTTC. Translated: CASCQDLSGANVLTF.

The CDR3 nucleotides are TGTGCCAGCAGCACCGGAGTAGGTTACATTCAGTACTTC. This encodes CASSTGVGYIQYF. The chain carries TRBV7-2 and TRBJ2-4; D call uncertain. CDR1 is SGHTA, CDR2 FQGNSA, per germline. Deletions cut 5 bases from V and 8 bases from J, with 13 bases between. This CDR3 comprises 13 residues.

This clonotype was counted between two and nine times. CDR3 region: CASNGAGYGYTF. CDR3 DNA: TGTGCCAGCAACGGAGCGGGCTATGGCTACACCTTC. This sequence joins TRBV6-2 or TRBV6-3 and TRBJ1-2; the D is unclear. V was clipped by 7 bases and J by 4 bases, with 10 bases between them. Germline values: CDR1 MNHEY, CDR2 SVGEGT. The CDR3 contains 12 residues.

The CDR3 nucleotides are TGTGCCAGCAGTTTGTCGGGACAGGTTAACACTGAAGCTTTCTTT. Translated, it gives CASSLSGQVNTEAFF. The chain combines TRBV28 with TRBJ1-1; TRBD1 matches at 8 bases. The CDR3 is 15 residues long. Germline CDR1 is MDHEN and CDR2 is SYDVKM. The J segment lost 2 bases and the V segment lost 3 bases, leaving 5 bases of the junction unmatched. Filled out from reference TRBV28 and TRBJ1-1, the complete variable domain reads DVKVTQSSRYLVKRTGEKVFLECVQDMDHENMFWYRQDPGLGLRLIYFSYDVKMKEKGDIPEGYSVSREKKERFSLILESASTNQTSMYLCASSLSGQVNTEAFFGQGTRLTVV.

J is TRBJ2-2 and V is TRBV4-3; 9 bases are a match to TRBD2. The V gene's germline CDR1 is LGHNA and CDR2 YSLEER. The junction had 10 bases not matched to a gene; V was cut back by 3 bases and J by 5 bases. The CDR3 sequence is 17 residues long. The CDR3 bases are TGCGCCAGCAGCCATTCAGTAGCGGGAGCCGGGACCGGGGAGCTGTTTTTT. As protein: CASSHSVAGAGTGELFF.

The table lists this clonotype with many counts. At one end the junction does not follow the germline gene, possibly because of a read error. The chain links TRBV4-3 to TRBJ2-1; TRBD1 aligns across 9 bases. This CDR3 is 13 amino acids long. Per germline, CDR1 LGHNA and CDR2 YSLEER. CDR3 amino acids: CASSQDRGGEQFF. The CDR3 DNA reads as TGTGCCAGCAGCCAAGACAGGGGGGGTGAGCAGTTCTTC.

This clonotype was found a few times. The chain joins TRBV6-5 to TRBJ1-6, with a weak D call TRBD1 (5 bases). Germline V gene data show CDR1 as MNHEY and CDR2 as SVGAGI. V lost 0 bases, J lost 10 bases, and 7 bases lay in between. The CDR3 covers 13 residues. CDR3: CASSYSRDSPLHF. CDR3 sequence (DNA): TGTGCCAGCAGTTACTCCCGGGACTCACCCCTCCACTTT.

This chain uses TRBV5-1 with TRBJ2-5, with D hard to call. With 0 bases removed from V and 2 bases from J, the gap between germline ends came to 8 bases. CDR3 size: 14 residues. Germline assignment: CDR1 SGHRS and CDR2 YFSETQ. CDR3 loop: CASSLDTVQETQYF. For the CDR3, the DNA is TGCGCCAGCAGCTTGGATACGGTTCAAGAGACCCAGTACTTC.

This chain links TRBV28 with TRBJ2-7; D ambiguous. The V and J ends lost 10 bases and 0 bases respectively, with 13 bases between them. This CDR3 contains 13 residues. Germline V gene data show CDR1 as MDHEN and CDR2 as SYDVKM. CDR3 sequence reads: CATVGLSSYEQYF. As DNA, the CDR3 is TGTGCCACCGTAGGGCTCTCCTCCTACGAGCAGTACTTC.

The chain couples TRBV2 to TRBJ2-5; 10 bases match TRBD1. Trimming at V came to 6 bases and at J to 4 bases, leaving 5 bases not matched to a gene. Germline CDR1 is SNHLY and CDR2 is FYNNEI. This CDR3 has 14 amino acids. The CDR3 here is CASRARTGGETQYF. CDR3 sequence (DNA): TGTGCCAGCAGGGCACGGACAGGGGGAGAGACCCAGTACTTC.

The table lists this clonotype with a count of one. A junction boundary mismatches the germline segment, possibly from a read error. The chain combines TRBV2 with TRBJ2-5; D is perhaps TRBD1 (6 bases). This CDR3 is built from 14 residues. Looked up from germline, CDR1 is SNHLY and CDR2 is FYNNEI. The CDR3 DNA sequence: TGTACCAGCCGGGACACGAGCTCCAGGGTGACCCAGTACTTC. This sequence encodes CTSRDTSSRVTQYF.

The J gene is TRBJ2-6, the V gene TRBV11-2; 13 bases agree with TRBD2. This CDR3 is 20 amino acids long. J lost 2 bases, V lost 6 bases, and 13 bases had no gene match. CDR1 is SGHAT, CDR2 FQNNGV, per germline. CDR3 protein: CASRTVQGLAGVAGANVLTF. In DNA form, the CDR3 reads TGTGCCAGCAGAACAGTACAAGGACTAGCGGGAGTGGCTGGGGCCAACGTCCTGACTTTC.

This clonotype was seen a single time. The genes are TRBV7-2 and TRBJ1-1; TRBD1 aligns across 7 bases. The CDR3 extends over 14 amino acids. Germline values: CDR1 SGHTA, CDR2 FQGNSA. Unmatched junction bases numbered 7, after V lost 5 bases and J lost 4 bases. The CDR3 coding sequence is TGTGCCAGCAGCACCCGACAGGGTTCCACTGAAGCTTTCTTT. The encoded protein is CASSTRQGSTEAFF.

This clonotype has just a few counts. The chain couples TRBV7-2 to TRBJ2-1, with 8 bases fitting TRBD2. Per germline, CDR1 SGHTA and CDR2 FQGNSA. The CDR3 has 14 residues. V was clipped by 5 bases and J by 5 bases; unmatched bases: 5. The CDR3 DNA follows: TGTGCCAGCAGCCCCGGACTAGCTCACAATGAGCAGTTCTTC. Translating gives CASSPGLAHNEQFF.

This clonotype has a count of ten or more. The gene calls are TRBV24-1 and TRBJ2-5, with 8 bases aligning to TRBD2. CDR1 is KGHDR and CDR2 is SFDVKD in the germline V gene. V shed 3 bases and J 4 bases; nucleotides not matched to a gene: 9. This CDR3 has 16 residues. The CDR3 reads CATSDPPREGRETQYF. The CDR3 bases are TGTGCCACCAGTGATCCCCCCCGGGAGGGGCGAGAGACCCAGTACTTC.

This clonotype was found many times. The J gene is TRBJ2-2, the V gene TRBV7-8, with D possibly matching TRBD1 (6 bases). The CDR3 spans 12 residues. Germline-derived CDR1 and CDR2 are SGHVS and FQNEAQ. V shed 6 bases and J shed 6 bases, with 8 bases lying between them. CDR3 nucleotides: TGTGCCAGCAGGGCAGGGGCCGGGGAGCTGTTTTTT. Translation gives CASRAGAGELFF. Using reference TRBV7-8 and TRBJ2-2 for the parts outside the CDR3, the full variable domain is GAGVSQSPRYKVAKRGQDVALRCDPISGHVSLFWYQQALGQGPEFLTYFQNEAQLDKSGLPSDRFFAERPEGSVSTLKIQRTQQEDSAVYLCASRAGAGELFFGEGSRLTVL.

This clonotype was counted only a few times. This rearrangement joins TRBV5-1 to TRBJ2-5; D is ambiguous. The CDR3 covers 15 residues. Germline CDR1 reads SGHRS; CDR2 reads YFSETQ. The V end was cut by 0 bases, the J end by 3 bases, with 12 bases between. This CDR3 is CASSLEFFNKETQYF. CDR3 DNA sequence: TGCGCCAGCAGCTTGGAATTTTTCAACAAAGAGACCCAGTACTTC.

The chain carries TRBV6-1 and TRBJ2-2; 7 bases fit TRBD1. The J segment lost 4 bases and the V segment lost 6 bases, leaving 5 bases of the junction unmatched. The germline gives CDR1 MNHNS, CDR2 SASEGT. The length of the CDR3 is 14 residues. In nucleotides, the CDR3 is TGTGCCAGCAGAGGGGCAGGGGGCACCGGGGAGCTGTTTTTT. Translating it yields CASRGAGGTGELFF.

Only a few counts were recorded for this clonotype. The chain employs TRBV6-2 or TRBV6-3 and TRBJ2-7; D may be TRBD1 (6 bases). Germline CDR1 is MNHEY and CDR2 is SVGEGT. CDR3 size: 13 residues. The V end was cut by 7 bases, the J end by 7 bases, with 17 bases between. CDR3 region: CASTVLGRGEQYF. For the CDR3, the DNA is TGTGCCAGCACCGTTCTTGGCAGGGGTGAGCAGTACTTC.